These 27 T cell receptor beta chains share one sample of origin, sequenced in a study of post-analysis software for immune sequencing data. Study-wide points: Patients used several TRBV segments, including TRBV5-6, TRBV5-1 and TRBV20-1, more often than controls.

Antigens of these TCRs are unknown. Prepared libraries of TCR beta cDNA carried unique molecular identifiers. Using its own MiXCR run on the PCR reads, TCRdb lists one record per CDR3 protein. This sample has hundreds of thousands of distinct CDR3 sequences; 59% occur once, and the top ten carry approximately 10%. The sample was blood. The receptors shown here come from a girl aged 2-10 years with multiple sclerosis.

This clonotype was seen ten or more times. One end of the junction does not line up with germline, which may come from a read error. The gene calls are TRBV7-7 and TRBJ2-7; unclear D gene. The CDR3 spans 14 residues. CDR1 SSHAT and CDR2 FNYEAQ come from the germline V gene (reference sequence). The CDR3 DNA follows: TGTGCTAGCAGCAGAGGTGGCGGCTCCTACGAGCAGTACTTC. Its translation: CASSRGGGSYEQYF.

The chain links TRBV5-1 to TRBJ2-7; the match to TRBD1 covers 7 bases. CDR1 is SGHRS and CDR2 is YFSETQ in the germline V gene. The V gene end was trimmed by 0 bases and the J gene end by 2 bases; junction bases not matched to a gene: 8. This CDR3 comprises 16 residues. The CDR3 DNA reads TGCGCCAGCAGCTTGGGCGCCGACAGGGCCACCTACGAGCAGTACTTC. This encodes CASSLGADRATYEQYF. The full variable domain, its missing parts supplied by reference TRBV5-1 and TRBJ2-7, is KAGVTQTPRYLIKTRGQQVTLSCSPISGHRSVSWYQQTPGQGLQFLFEYFSETQRNKGNFPGRFSGRQFSNSRSEMNVSTLELGDSALYLCASSLGADRATYEQYFGPGTRLTVT.

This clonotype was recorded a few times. CDR3 DNA sequence: TGTGCCAGCAGCCGGACTAGCAACCAAGAGACCCAGTACTTC. Its protein product is CASSRTSNQETQYF. The chain couples TRBV7-2 to TRBJ2-5; 8 bases map to TRBD2. With V trimmed by 5 bases and J by 0 bases, 2 bases remained unmatched. The length of the CDR3 is 14 residues. The germline gives CDR1 SGHTA, CDR2 FQGNSA.

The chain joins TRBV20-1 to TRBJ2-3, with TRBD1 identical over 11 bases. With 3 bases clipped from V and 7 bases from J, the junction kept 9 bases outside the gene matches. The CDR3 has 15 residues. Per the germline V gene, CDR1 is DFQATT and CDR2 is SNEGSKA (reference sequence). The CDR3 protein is CSASYLRTGGNTQYF. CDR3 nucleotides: TGCAGTGCTAGTTATTTGCGGACAGGGGGCAATACGCAGTATTTT.

Written as DNA, the CDR3 is TGTGCCAGCAGCGTGATGCGGGCCGTTAACGAGACCCAGTACTTC. Its translation: CASSVMRAVNETQYF. The chain is built from TRBV7-9 and TRBJ2-7, with D possibly TRBD2 on 5 matching bases. The J call may not be correct, given that the DNA end is closer to TRBJ2-5. The V gene's germline CDR1 is SEHNR and CDR2 FQNEAQ (reference sequence). The CDR3 covers 15 residues.

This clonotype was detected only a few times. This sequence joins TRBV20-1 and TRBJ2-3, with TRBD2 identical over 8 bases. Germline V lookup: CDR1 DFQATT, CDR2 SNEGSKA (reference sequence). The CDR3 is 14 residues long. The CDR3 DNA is TGCAGCACTCTAGTAGCGGGAATGGGGGATACGCAGTATTTT. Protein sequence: CSTLVAGMGDTQYF.

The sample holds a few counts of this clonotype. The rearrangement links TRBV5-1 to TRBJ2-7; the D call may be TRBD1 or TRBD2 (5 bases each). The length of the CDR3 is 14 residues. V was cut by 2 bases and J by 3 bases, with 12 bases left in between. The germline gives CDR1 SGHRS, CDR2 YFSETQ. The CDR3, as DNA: TGCGCCAGCAGCTTAGCCTTGGGGGTCTACGAGCAGTACTTC. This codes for CASSLALGVYEQYF.

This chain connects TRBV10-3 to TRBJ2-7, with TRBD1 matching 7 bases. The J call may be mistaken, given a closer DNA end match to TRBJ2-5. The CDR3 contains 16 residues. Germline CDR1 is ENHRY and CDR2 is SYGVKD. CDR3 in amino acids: CAISEAARQGRETQYF. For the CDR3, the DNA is TGTGCCATCAGTGAGGCAGCGAGACAGGGTCGGGAGACCCAGTACTTC.

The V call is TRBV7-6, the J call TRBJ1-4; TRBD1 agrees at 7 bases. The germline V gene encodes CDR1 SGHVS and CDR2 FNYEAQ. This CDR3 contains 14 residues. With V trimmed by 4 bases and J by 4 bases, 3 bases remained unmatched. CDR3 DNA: TGTGCCAGCAGCTCGACAGGGAGTAATGAAAAACTGTTTTTT. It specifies CASSSTGSNEKLFF.

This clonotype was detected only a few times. CDR3 DNA sequence: TGTGCCAGCAGTACCAGGGGGTATGAGCAGTTCTTC. This codes for CASSTRGYEQFF. This chain joins TRBV6-6 and TRBJ2-1; 7 nucleotides agree with TRBD1. Trimming at V came to 5 bases and at J to 8 bases, leaving 3 bases not matched to a gene. Germline V gene data show CDR1 as MNHNY and CDR2 as SVGAGI (reference sequence). CDR3 length: 12 residues.

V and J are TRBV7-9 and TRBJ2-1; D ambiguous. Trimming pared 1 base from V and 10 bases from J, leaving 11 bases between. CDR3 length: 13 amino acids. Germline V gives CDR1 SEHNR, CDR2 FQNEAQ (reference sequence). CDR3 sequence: CASSLGAVQEQFF. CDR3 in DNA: TGTGCCAGCAGCTTAGGTGCCGTCCAAGAGCAGTTCTTC.

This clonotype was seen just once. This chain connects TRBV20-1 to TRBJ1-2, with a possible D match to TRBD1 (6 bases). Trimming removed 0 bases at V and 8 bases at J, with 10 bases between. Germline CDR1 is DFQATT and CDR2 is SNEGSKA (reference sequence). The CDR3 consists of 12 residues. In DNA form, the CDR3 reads TGCAGTGCTAGAGAGGACAGCCAGGGCTACACCTTC. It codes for CSAREDSQGYTF.

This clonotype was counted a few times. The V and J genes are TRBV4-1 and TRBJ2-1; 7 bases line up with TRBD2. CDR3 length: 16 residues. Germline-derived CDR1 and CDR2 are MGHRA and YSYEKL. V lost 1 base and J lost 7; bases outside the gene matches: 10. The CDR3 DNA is TGCGCCAGCAGCCAAGGAGCGGGACGAAAATATAATGAGCAGTTCTTC. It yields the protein CASSQGAGRKYNEQFF.

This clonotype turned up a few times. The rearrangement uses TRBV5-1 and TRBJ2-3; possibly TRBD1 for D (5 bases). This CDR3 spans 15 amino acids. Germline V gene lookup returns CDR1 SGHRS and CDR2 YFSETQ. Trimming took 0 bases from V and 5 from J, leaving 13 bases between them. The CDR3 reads CASSLGGAILDTQYF. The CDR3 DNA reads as TGCGCCAGCAGCTTGGGGGGCGCAATCCTAGATACGCAGTATTTT.

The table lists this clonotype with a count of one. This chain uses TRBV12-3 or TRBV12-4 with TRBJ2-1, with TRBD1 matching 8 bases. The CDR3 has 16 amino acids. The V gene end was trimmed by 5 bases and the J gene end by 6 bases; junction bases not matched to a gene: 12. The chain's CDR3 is CASSKKPPDRANEQFF. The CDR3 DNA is TGTGCCAGCAGTAAAAAACCCCCGGACAGGGCCAATGAGCAGTTCTTC.

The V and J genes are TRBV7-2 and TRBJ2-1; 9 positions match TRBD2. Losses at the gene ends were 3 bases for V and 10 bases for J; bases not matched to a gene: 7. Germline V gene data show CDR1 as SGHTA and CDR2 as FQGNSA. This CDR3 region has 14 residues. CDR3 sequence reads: CASSFAGGPEEQFF. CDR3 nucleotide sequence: TGTGCCAGCAGCTTCGCGGGGGGGCCTGAGGAGCAGTTCTTC.

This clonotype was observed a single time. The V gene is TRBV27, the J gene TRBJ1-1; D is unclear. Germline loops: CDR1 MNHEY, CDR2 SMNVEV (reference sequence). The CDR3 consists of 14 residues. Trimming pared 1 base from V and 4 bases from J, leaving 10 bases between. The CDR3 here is CASSLYKAGTEAFF. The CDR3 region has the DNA TGTGCCAGCAGTTTATACAAGGCGGGCACTGAAGCTTTCTTT.

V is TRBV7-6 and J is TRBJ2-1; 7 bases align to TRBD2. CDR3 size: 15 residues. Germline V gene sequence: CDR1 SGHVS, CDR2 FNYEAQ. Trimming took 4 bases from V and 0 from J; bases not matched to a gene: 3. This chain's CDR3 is CASSSRGNSYNEQFF. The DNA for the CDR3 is TGTGCCAGCAGCTCGCGGGGGAACTCCTACAATGAGCAGTTCTTC.

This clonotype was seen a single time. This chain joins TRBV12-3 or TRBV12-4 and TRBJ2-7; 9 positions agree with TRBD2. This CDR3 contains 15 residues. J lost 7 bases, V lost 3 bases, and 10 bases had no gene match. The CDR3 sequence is CASSLMLAGIGEQYF. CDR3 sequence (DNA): TGTGCCAGCAGTTTGATGCTAGCGGGGATAGGGGAGCAGTACTTC.

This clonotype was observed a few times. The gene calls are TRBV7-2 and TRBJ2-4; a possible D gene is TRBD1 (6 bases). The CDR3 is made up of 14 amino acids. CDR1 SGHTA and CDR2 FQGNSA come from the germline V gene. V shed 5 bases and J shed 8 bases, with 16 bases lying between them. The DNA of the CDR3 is TGTGCCAGCAGCAAAGACAGGCGGCGGGACATTCAGTACTTC. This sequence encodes CASSKDRRRDIQYF.

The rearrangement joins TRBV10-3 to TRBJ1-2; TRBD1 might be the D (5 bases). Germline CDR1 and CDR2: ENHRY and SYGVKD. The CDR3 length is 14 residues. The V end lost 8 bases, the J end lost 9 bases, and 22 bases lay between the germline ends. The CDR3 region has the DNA TGTGCCATCTTAGACAGTTATCCTCCTATCCGCTACACCTTC. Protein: CAILDSYPPIRYTF.

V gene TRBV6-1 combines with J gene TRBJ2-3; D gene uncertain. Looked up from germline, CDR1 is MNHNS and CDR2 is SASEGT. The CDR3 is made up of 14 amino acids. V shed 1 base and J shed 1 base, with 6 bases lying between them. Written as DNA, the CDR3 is TGTGCCAGCAGTGAAGACGGCCGCACAGATACGCAGTATTTT. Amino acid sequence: CASSEDGRTDTQYF.

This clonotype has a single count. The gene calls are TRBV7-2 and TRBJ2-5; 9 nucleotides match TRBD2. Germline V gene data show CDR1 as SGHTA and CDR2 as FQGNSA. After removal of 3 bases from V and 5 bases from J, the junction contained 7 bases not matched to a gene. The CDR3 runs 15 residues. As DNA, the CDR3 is TGTGCCAGCAGCTTTAGGCGGGGGGGCAGTGAGACCCAGTACTTC. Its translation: CASSFRRGGSETQYF.

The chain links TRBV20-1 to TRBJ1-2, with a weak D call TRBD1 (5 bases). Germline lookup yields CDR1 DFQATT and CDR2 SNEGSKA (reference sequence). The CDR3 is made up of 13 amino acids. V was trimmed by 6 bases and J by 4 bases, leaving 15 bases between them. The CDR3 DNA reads TGCAGTGCGGGACGCAGTCGGGCCTATGGCTACACCTTC. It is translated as CSAGRSRAYGYTF.

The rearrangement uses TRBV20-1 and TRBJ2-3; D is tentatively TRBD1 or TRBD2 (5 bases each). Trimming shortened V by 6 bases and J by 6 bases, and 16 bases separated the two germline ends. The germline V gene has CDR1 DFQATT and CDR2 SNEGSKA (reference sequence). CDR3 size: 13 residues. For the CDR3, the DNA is TGCAGTGCCGGACTCTCTGGGACGGATACGCAGTATTTT. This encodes CSAGLSGTDTQYF.

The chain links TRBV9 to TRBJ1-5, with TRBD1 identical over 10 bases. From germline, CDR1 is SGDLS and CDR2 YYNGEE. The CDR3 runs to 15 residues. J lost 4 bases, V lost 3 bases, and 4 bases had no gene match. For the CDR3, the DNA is TGTGCCAGCAGCGAGGGGGACAGGGGTAATCAGCCCCAGCATTTT. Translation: CASSEGDRGNQPQHF. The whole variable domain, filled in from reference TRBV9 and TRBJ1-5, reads DSGVTQTPKHLITATGQRVTLRCSPRSGDLSVYWYQQSLDQGLQFLIQYYNGEERAKGNILERFSAQQFPDLHSELNLSSLELGDSALYFCASSEGDRGNQPQHFGDGTRLSIL.

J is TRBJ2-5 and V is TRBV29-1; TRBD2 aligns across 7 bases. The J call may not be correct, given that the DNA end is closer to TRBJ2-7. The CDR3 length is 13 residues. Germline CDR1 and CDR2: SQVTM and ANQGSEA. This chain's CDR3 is CSVEDQGGTEQYF. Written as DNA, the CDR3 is TGCAGCGTTGAAGATCAGGGAGGGACCGAGCAGTACTTC.